These 24 T cell receptor beta chains originate from one sample sequenced in a study of T cell responses to AZD1222 COVID-19 vaccine. TCRdb's table, derived via immunoSEQ multiplex PCR, lists solely in-frame clones and lacks some. This table has approximately 130,000 clones, approximately 93% appearing once. The sequencing here drew on peripheral blood, taken on day 0 of AZD1222 vaccination. The receptors derive from an adult in good health.

The J gene is TRBJ1-2, the V gene TRBV28; a weak D match, TRBD1 (5 bases). Germline V CDR1 and CDR2: MDHEN, SYDVKM. The CDR3 length is 14 residues. V was clipped by 3 bases and J by 6 bases, with 14 bases between them. The chain's CDR3 is CASSLGGDFDGYTF. CDR3 DNA sequence: TGTGCCAGCAGTTTGGGAGGGGATTTCGATGGCTACACCTTC.

The rearrangement links TRBV19 to TRBJ2-5; 8 nucleotides align to TRBD1. CDR1 LNHDA and CDR2 SQIVND come from the germline V gene (reference sequence). This CDR3 region has 13 residues. Germline trimming cut 6 bases from V and 4 bases from J; bases unmatched to any gene: 4. CDR3 in amino acids: CASSQGALETQYF. DNA for the CDR3: TGTGCCAGTAGCCAGGGGGCCTTAGAGACCCAGTACTTC.

V gene TRBV29-1 combines with J gene TRBJ1-1, with 8 bases lining up with TRBD1. Per the germline V gene, CDR1 is SQVTM and CDR2 is ANQGSEA. The V segment lost 3 bases and the J segment 7 bases; nucleotides outside the gene matches: 4. The CDR3 sequence is 12 residues long. For the CDR3, the DNA is TGCAGCGTTGAGGACAGGGAAGGTGAAGCTTTCTTT. It specifies CSVEDREGEAFF.

V gene TRBV28 combines with J gene TRBJ1-5; D uncertain. Looked up from germline, CDR1 is MDHEN and CDR2 is SYDVKM. The V and J ends lost 5 bases and 3 bases respectively, with 8 bases between them. This CDR3 region has 13 residues. The CDR3 DNA sequence: TGTGCCAGCAGTAGGTACACCAATCAGCCCCAGCATTTT. Its protein is CASSRYTNQPQHF.

V gene TRBV27 combines with J gene TRBJ2-2; 15 bases match TRBD2. From germline, CDR1 is MNHEY and CDR2 SMNVEV (reference sequence). Trimming took 4 bases from V and 6 from J; bases not matched to a gene: 9. There are 18 residues in the CDR3. The CDR3 region is CASSSGLAGGPSAGELFF. The CDR3, as DNA: TGTGCCAGCAGTTCCGGACTAGCGGGAGGGCCTTCCGCCGGGGAGCTGTTTTTT.

The V gene is TRBV2, the J gene TRBJ2-2; D gene unclear. V was trimmed by 9 bases and J by 9 bases, leaving 11 bases between them. Germline V gene data show CDR1 as SNHLY and CDR2 as FYNNEI. The length of the CDR3 is 11 residues. This chain's CDR3 is CASSNARELFF. DNA for the CDR3: TGTGCCAGTAGTAACGCGCGGGAGCTGTTTTTT.

The chain links TRBV7-9 to TRBJ2-1, with TRBD1 matching 7 bases. CDR3 size: 16 residues. Germline V gene lookup returns CDR1 SEHNR and CDR2 FQNEAQ (reference sequence). Trimming removed 5 bases from V and 4 bases from J; junction bases left unmatched: 11. CDR3 coding DNA: TGTGCCAGCAGCGCGTTACGGGACAGCTATTACAATGAGCAGTTCTTC. It encodes CASSALRDSYYNEQFF.

V usage is TRBV21-1 and J usage is TRBJ2-7; the D call in the table, TRBD1, was not verified against the DNA. TRBV21-1 is a documented pseudogene. The CDR3 has 16 amino acids. CDR3 bases: TGTGCCAGCAGCAAAGCAACGGGACACCCTGGGTACGAGCAGTACTTC. This encodes CASSKATGHPGYEQYF.

This rearrangement joins TRBV3-1 (or the pseudogene TRBV3-2) to TRBJ1-3; D gene unclear. This CDR3 region has 15 residues. Germline CDR1 and CDR2: LGHDT and YNNKEL (reference sequence). V shed 2 bases and J shed 10 bases, with 18 bases lying between them. The CDR3 sequence is CASSQFRANSWTIYF. DNA of the CDR3: TGTGCCAGCAGCCAATTCCGGGCCAACAGTTGGACCATATATTTT.

J is TRBJ1-6 and V is TRBV6-5; no reliable D call. V lost 7 bases, J lost 10 bases, and 17 bases lay in between. The CDR3 is made up of 14 amino acids. Germline CDR1 MNHEY, CDR2 SVGAGI. The CDR3 loop reads CASTAGLSESPLHF. The CDR3 nucleotides are TGTGCCAGCACGGCCGGGCTCTCGGAATCACCCCTCCACTTT.

The chain has TRBV14 and TRBJ1-3, with D unclear. The CDR3 covers 16 residues. CDR1 and CDR2 (germline): SGHDN, FVKESK. The V gene lost 1 base and the J gene lost 0 bases, with 10 bases spanning the gap. As DNA, the CDR3 is TGTGCCAGCAGCCAAGTTAACAGCATCTCTGGAAACACCATATATTTT. Translation gives CASSQVNSISGNTIYF.

This clone came up a few times. This chain connects TRBV6-4 to TRBJ2-7, with D possibly being TRBD1 or TRBD2 (6 bases each). Germline V CDR1 and CDR2: MRHNA, SNTAGT. This CDR3 is built from 13 residues. V lost 4 bases to trimming and J lost 7 bases, with 14 bases between them. CDR3 sequence (DNA): TGTGCCAGCAGTGCGACGGGGGCTGGAGAGCAGTACTTC. Amino acid sequence: CASSATGAGEQYF.

CDR3 loop: CASSIGQGRTEAFF. CDR3 sequence (DNA): TGTGCCAGTAGTATTGGACAGGGGAGAACTGAAGCTTTCTTT. The chain has TRBV19 and TRBJ1-1; TRBD1 matches at 9 bases. The V gene end was trimmed by 3 bases and the J gene end by 5 bases; junction bases not matched to a gene: 4. Per germline, CDR1 LNHDA and CDR2 SQIVND (reference sequence). This CDR3 spans 14 amino acids. The whole variable domain, remainder taken from reference TRBV19 and TRBJ1-1, is DGGITQSPKYLFRKEGQNVTLSCEQNLNHDAMYWYRQDPGQGLRLIYYSQIVNDFQKGDIAEGYSVSREKKESFPLTVTSAQKNPTAFYLCASSIGQGRTEAFFGQGTRLTVV.

V and J are TRBV29-1 and TRBJ1-2; 11 nucleotides align to TRBD1. CDR3 length equals 13 residues. Germline CDR1 is SQVTM and CDR2 is ANQGSEA. V was pared by 4 bases and J by 8 bases, with 6 bases of the junction left unmatched. CDR3 sequence: CSVGTGGPRGYTF. Written as DNA, the CDR3 is TGCAGCGTTGGGACAGGGGGCCCTCGAGGCTACACCTTC.

V usage is TRBV29-1 and J usage is TRBJ1-2; the match to TRBD1 covers 10 bases. Trimming cost V 6 bases and J 2 bases; bases outside gene matches: 3. Germline loops: CDR1 SQVTM, CDR2 ANQGSEA. The CDR3 runs to 13 residues. The CDR3 region has the DNA TGCAGCGTGTCGGGACAGGGGAACTATGGCTACACCTTC. It specifies CSVSGQGNYGYTF.

The rearrangement joins TRBV15 to TRBJ1-6, with 7 bases fitting TRBD1. Germline V lookup: CDR1 LNHNV, CDR2 YYDKDF (reference sequence). V shed 5 bases and J 9 bases; nucleotides not matched to a gene: 7. The CDR3 contains 14 residues. The CDR3 region has the DNA TGTGCCACCAGCCGCCGGGACAGTCTTTCACCCCTCCACTTT. Translated, it gives CATSRRDSLSPLHF.

This chain links TRBV18 with TRBJ2-2; 10 positions match TRBD2. The CDR3 is 16 amino acids. Germline assignment: CDR1 KGHSH and CDR2 LQKENI. V lost 1 base to trimming and J lost 4 bases; unmatched junction nucleotides: 3. The CDR3 region is CASSPLIAGGTGELFF. The CDR3 nucleotides are TGTGCCAGCTCACCACTCATAGCGGGAGGCACCGGGGAGCTGTTTTTT.

The chain couples TRBV13 to TRBJ1-6; 8 bases fit TRBD1. The germline CDR1 and CDR2 sequences are PRHDT and FYEKMQ (reference sequence). V trimming: 0 bases; J trimming: 13 bases; junction bases outside the gene matches: 5. The CDR3 sequence is 14 residues long. This CDR3 is CASSLGTGASPLHF. In DNA form, the CDR3 reads TGTGCCAGCAGCTTAGGGACAGGGGCAAGTCCCCTCCACTTT.

The chain uses TRBV27 and TRBJ1-1, with unresolved D. CDR3 size: 14 residues. V dropped 7 bases and J dropped 0 bases, with 12 bases sitting between them. Germline V lookup: CDR1 MNHEY, CDR2 SMNVEV (reference sequence). CDR3 nucleotides: TGTGCCAGCAAACGCGCGGTGCTGAACACTGAAGCTTTCTTT. Protein product: CASKRAVLNTEAFF.

This chain connects TRBV5-6 to TRBJ2-7; D is unclear. The CDR3 totals 15 residues. V was shortened by 4 bases and J by 7 bases, with 21 bases between the two germline ends. Germline loops: CDR1 SGHDT, CDR2 YYEEEE. CDR3 amino acids: CASSQLGLLVGEQYF. The CDR3, as DNA: TGTGCCAGCAGCCAACTTGGGTTACTTGTGGGGGAGCAGTACTTC.

The rearrangement uses TRBV19 and TRBJ1-2, with 7 bases that match TRBD1. The V gene end was trimmed by 5 bases and the J gene end by 6 bases; junction bases not matched to a gene: 6. CDR3 length: 13 residues. CDR1 is LNHDA, CDR2 SQIVND, per germline (reference sequence). The CDR3 DNA sequence: TGTGCCAGTAGTCGCTGGGACAGAGATGGCTACACCTTC. Amino acid sequence: CASSRWDRDGYTF.

V gene TRBV27 combines with J gene TRBJ1-3; D gene ambiguous. The CDR3 spans 17 residues. CDR1 and CDR2 from the germline V gene are MNHEY and SMNVEV (reference sequence). Trimming pared 0 bases from V and 0 bases from J, leaving 12 bases between. CDR3 nucleotides: TGTGCCAGCAGTTTATCCGACCCAGTAACCTCTGGAAACACCATATATTTT. Encoded protein: CASSLSDPVTSGNTIYF.

The chain is built from TRBV27 and TRBJ1-2; possibly TRBD1 for D (5 bases). This CDR3 contains 15 residues. Germline loops: CDR1 MNHEY, CDR2 SMNVEV (reference sequence). Trimming took 6 bases from V and 0 from J, leaving 14 bases between them. The CDR3 DNA reads TGTGCCAGCAGCCTAGTAGGGGAAACTAACTATGGCTACACCTTC. As protein: CASSLVGETNYGYTF.

V gene TRBV18 combines with J gene TRBJ1-3; D is ambiguous. Germline V gene sequence: CDR1 KGHSH, CDR2 LQKENI. Trimming shortened V by 1 base and J by 0 bases, and 7 bases separated the two germline ends. The CDR3 extends over 15 amino acids. The CDR3 region is CASSPLQTSGNTIYF. In nucleotides, the CDR3 is TGTGCCAGCTCACCACTACAGACCTCTGGAAACACCATATATTTT.